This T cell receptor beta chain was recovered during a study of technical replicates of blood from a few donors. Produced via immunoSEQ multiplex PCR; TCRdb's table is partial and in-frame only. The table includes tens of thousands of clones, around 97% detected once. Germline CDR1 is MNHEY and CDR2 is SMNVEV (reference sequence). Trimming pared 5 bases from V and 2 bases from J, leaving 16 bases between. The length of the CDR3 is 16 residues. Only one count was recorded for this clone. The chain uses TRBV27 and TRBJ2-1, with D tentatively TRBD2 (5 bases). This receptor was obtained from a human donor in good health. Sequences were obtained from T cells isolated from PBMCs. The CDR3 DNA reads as TGTGCCAGCAGTGAGCGGTTCCTTCCCGCCTACAATGAGCAGTTCTTC. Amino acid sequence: CASSERFLPAYNEQFF.